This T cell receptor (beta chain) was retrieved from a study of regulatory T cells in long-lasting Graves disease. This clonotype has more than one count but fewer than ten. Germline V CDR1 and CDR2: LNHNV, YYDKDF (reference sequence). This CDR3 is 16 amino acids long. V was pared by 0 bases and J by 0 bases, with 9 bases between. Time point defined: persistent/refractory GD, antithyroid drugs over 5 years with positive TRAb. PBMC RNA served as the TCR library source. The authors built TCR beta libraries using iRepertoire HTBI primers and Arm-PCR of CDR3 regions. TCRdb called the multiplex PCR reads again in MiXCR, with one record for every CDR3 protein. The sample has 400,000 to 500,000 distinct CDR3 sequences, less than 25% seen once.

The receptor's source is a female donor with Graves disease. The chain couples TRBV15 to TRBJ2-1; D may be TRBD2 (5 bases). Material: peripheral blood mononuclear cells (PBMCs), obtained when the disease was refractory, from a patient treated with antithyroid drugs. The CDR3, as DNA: TGTGCCACCAGCAGAGATAGCGTCTACTCCTACAATGAGCAGTTCTTC. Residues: CATSRDSVYSYNEQFF. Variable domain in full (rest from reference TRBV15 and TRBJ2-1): DAMVIQNPRYQVTQFGKPVTLSCSQTLNHNVMYWYQQKSSQAPKLLFHYYDKDFNNEADTPDNFQSRRPNTSFCFLDIRSPGLGDTAMYLCATSRDSVYSYNEQFFGPGTRLTVL.